Below, 22 T cell receptor beta chains from the same sample are listed, as sequenced in a study of glioma-infiltrating T cells (dated by TCRdb to the mid-2010s). TCRdb shows the sequencer as Illumina MiSeq. TCR alpha and beta CDR3 regions were amplified with the iRepertoire nested amplicon-rescue multiplex PCR (arm-PCR) platform from RNA. The public reads were reanalyzed by TCRdb: fastp trimming at Q25, MiXCR alignment, in-frame beta chains only. Records with the same CDR3 protein are collapsed into one entry carrying the most frequent genes and DNA. Within this sample are fewer than 500,000 distinct CDR3 sequences, with 41% of them counted one time only. The ten top clones hold around 12% of the sample. The specimen sequenced was glioma tissue, nonneoplastic brain tissue, or PBMCs (not recorded which). These receptors originate from a human donor with low-grade glioma or glioblastoma, undergoing nonglioma brain surgery, or in good health (not recorded which).

This clonotype was picked up many times. The rearrangement uses TRBV28 and TRBJ2-5; D is tentatively TRBD1 or TRBD2 (6 bases each). Trimming stripped 5 bases from V and 0 bases from J, with 19 bases between. Germline CDR1 MDHEN, CDR2 SYDVKM. This CDR3 has 17 residues. The CDR3 DNA sequence: TGTGCCAGCAGTCCCTTAAATTCCGGGGGCCACCAAGAGACCCAGTACTTC. This sequence encodes CASSPLNSGGHQETQYF.

This chain joins TRBV5-6 and TRBJ2-1; 8 bases are a match to TRBD2. Germline V gives CDR1 SGHDT, CDR2 YYEEEE. The V gene end was trimmed by 7 bases and the J gene end by 3 bases; junction bases not matched to a gene: 6. This CDR3 contains 14 residues. The CDR3 spells CASLRTSRYNEQFF. The CDR3 DNA follows: TGTGCCAGCCTTAGGACTAGCCGCTACAATGAGCAGTTCTTC.

DNA for the CDR3: TGTGCCAGCAGCTTCGAACTCTCGATCACAGATACGCAGTATTTT. The encoded protein is CASSFELSITDTQYF. The chain carries TRBV5-4 and TRBJ2-3; D is unclear. Trimming cost V 2 bases and J 2 bases, with 12 bases left between them. Germline CDR1 is SGHNT and CDR2 is YYREEE (reference sequence). The CDR3 spans 15 residues.

This clonotype is a singleton in its sample. The chain links TRBV20-1 to TRBJ2-7; D possibly matches TRBD1 or TRBD2 (5 bases each). From germline, CDR1 is DFQATT and CDR2 SNEGSKA (reference sequence). The CDR3 is made up of 14 amino acids. V was pared by 6 bases and J by 6 bases, with 21 bases between. This CDR3 reads CSAPTRGTPSEQYF. Written as DNA, the CDR3 is TGCAGTGCCCCTACTAGGGGAACCCCGTCCGAGCAGTACTTC.

This rearrangement joins TRBV27 to TRBJ2-7, with TRBD2 matching over 10 bases. V lost 6 bases to trimming and J lost 2 bases; unmatched junction nucleotides: 28. The CDR3 has 22 amino acids. Looked up from germline, CDR1 is MNHEY and CDR2 is SMNVEV (reference sequence). In DNA, the CDR3 is TGTGCCAGCAGACACCTCCCCGGGGGAACGGGACTAGCGATAGGGTGGGCCTACGAGCAGTACTTC. Protein: CASRHLPGGTGLAIGWAYEQYF.

This clonotype was detected a few times. V and J are TRBV20-1 and TRBJ2-7, with D possibly matching TRBD2 (6 bases). From germline, CDR1 is DFQATT and CDR2 SNEGSKA (reference sequence). This CDR3 has 15 amino acids. The ends were cut back, 6 bases at V and 6 bases at J, with 24 bases in the middle. The CDR3 sequence is CSAPVGGGLTSEQYF. In DNA, the CDR3 is TGCAGTGCCCCTGTGGGGGGAGGCTTAACATCCGAGCAGTACTTC.

The V call is TRBV11-2, the J call TRBJ2-7; the D is unclear. CDR1 and CDR2 from the germline V gene are SGHAT and FQNNGV. This CDR3 is built from 13 residues. The V gene lost 4 bases and the J gene lost 8 bases, with 15 bases spanning the gap. The CDR3 DNA is TGTGCCAGCAGCTCGCCCCTTAATTTCAAGCAGTACTTC. Its protein product is CASSSPLNFKQYF. The full variable domain, its missing parts supplied by reference TRBV11-2 and TRBJ2-7, is EAGVAQSPRYKIIEKRQSVAFWCNPISGHATLYWYQQILGQGPKLLIQFQNNGVVDDSQLPKDRFSAERLKGVDSTLKIQPAKLEDSAVYLCASSSPLNFKQYFGPGTRLTVT.

A remark on this clonotype: This may come from a read error, since a much larger clone is one base off. The final CDR3 position lacks the conserved phenylalanine or tryptophan, pointing to a likely read error. The chain is built from TRBV6-5 and TRBJ1-5; D not resolved. Germline V CDR1 and CDR2: MNHEY, SVGAGI. The CDR3 is 14 amino acids. Between the trimmed V and J ends, which lost 5 bases and 5 bases, there was a span of 13 bases. CDR3 sequence (DNA): TGTGCCAGCAGTGCCGGACTAGACGATCAGCCCCAGCATTCT. It encodes CASSAGLDDQPQHS.

This clonotype has more than one count but fewer than ten. J is TRBJ2-3 and V is TRBV6-5; TRBD2 agrees at 8 bases. The trim removed 8 bases at V and 3 bases at J, leaving 4 bases unmatched. This CDR3 contains 13 residues. The germline CDR1 and CDR2 sequences are MNHEY and SVGAGI. The CDR3 protein is CASRIAGTDTQYF. For the CDR3, the DNA is TGTGCCAGCCGTATAGCGGGAACAGATACGCAGTATTTT.

This clonotype showed up many times. The chain recombines TRBV27 with TRBJ2-7; 9 bases match TRBD2. V gave up 5 bases and J gave up 3 bases; unmatched junction bases: 5. The CDR3 totals 14 residues. Germline V gene lookup returns CDR1 MNHEY and CDR2 SMNVEV (reference sequence). CDR3 bases: TGTGCCAGCAGTCCTAGCGGGGCCGTCTACGAGCAGTACTTC. As protein: CASSPSGAVYEQYF.

The table lists this clonotype with many counts. The V and J genes are TRBV3-1 and TRBJ2-3, with 7 bases identical to TRBD2. Germline V CDR1 and CDR2: LGHDT, YNNKEL (reference sequence). The V gene end was trimmed by 1 base and the J gene end by 2 bases; junction bases not matched to a gene: 3. The length of the CDR3 is 15 residues. This CDR3 is CASSQARDYTDTQYF. CDR3 sequence (DNA): TGTGCCAGCAGCCAAGCACGGGACTACACAGATACGCAGTATTTT.

The V and J genes are TRBV20-1 and TRBJ2-7; 12 positions agree with TRBD2. The CDR3 is 14 residues long. Trimming cost V 5 bases and J 3 bases; bases outside gene matches: 5. Germline V CDR1 and CDR2: DFQATT, SNEGSKA (reference sequence). In DNA form, the CDR3 reads TGCAGTGCTTGGACTAGCGGGAATCTCTACGAGCAGTACTTC. Its protein is CSAWTSGNLYEQYF.

This clonotype occurred a few times. The chain couples TRBV20-1 to TRBJ2-7; D is undetermined. Between the trimmed V and J ends, which lost 5 bases and 2 bases, there was a span of 10 bases. CDR1 and CDR2 (germline): DFQATT, SNEGSKA (reference sequence). The CDR3 loop spans 12 amino acids. The CDR3 region is CSAPRLAYEQYF. The CDR3, as DNA: TGCAGTGCTCCCAGGTTAGCCTACGAGCAGTACTTC.

This clonotype was counted many times. The V gene is TRBV28, the J gene TRBJ2-7; D is ambiguous. V was trimmed by 4 bases and J by 5 bases, leaving 12 bases between them. The CDR3 length is 13 residues. CDR1 is MDHEN, CDR2 SYDVKM, per germline. CDR3 nucleotides: TGTGCCAGCAGTTCAGTGGGCCGTGACGAGCAGTACTTC. It codes for CASSSVGRDEQYF.

The gene calls are TRBV6-5 and TRBJ2-2, with 12 bases aligning to TRBD2. The CDR3 runs to 23 residues. Germline lookup yields CDR1 MNHEY and CDR2 SVGAGI. With V trimmed by 4 bases and J by 1 base, 22 bases remained unmatched. The CDR3 nucleotides are TGTGCCAGCAGTTCCTCCCGTGCTAGCGGGAGGGCCATCCCGTTAGGGAACACCGGGGAGCTGTTTTTT. It codes for CASSSSRASGRAIPLGNTGELFF.

The chain has TRBV4-1 and TRBJ1-2; D gene uncertain. V was pared by 1 base and J by 1 base, with 19 bases between. Germline loops: CDR1 MGHRA, CDR2 YSYEKL. CDR3 size: 18 residues. CDR3 amino acids: CASSQAQAATDINYGYTF. Written as DNA, the CDR3 is TGCGCCAGCAGCCAAGCCCAAGCAGCTACAGATATTAACTATGGCTACACCTTC.

The chain couples TRBV7-9 to TRBJ2-7, with 8 bases matching TRBD1. Germline assignment: CDR1 SEHNR and CDR2 FQNEAQ (reference sequence). V lost 1 base to trimming and J lost 3 bases; unmatched junction nucleotides: 8. There are 16 residues in the CDR3. In DNA, the CDR3 is TGTGCCAGCAGCTTAGTGGGCGGACAGGGATTCTACGAGCAGTACTTC. Its translation: CASSLVGGQGFYEQYF.

This clonotype was detected a few times. Being one base from a much bigger clone, this may be a read error. In this CDR3 the conserved last residue, phenylalanine or tryptophan, is missing, so a read error is likely. This chain's CDR3 is CASNELAGGSNEQFL. In DNA form, the CDR3 reads TGTGCCAGCAACGAACTAGCGGGAGGGAGCAATGAGCAGTTCCTC. The chain carries TRBV6-1 and TRBJ2-1; 13 bases map to TRBD2. The V gene end was trimmed by 7 bases and the J gene end by 6 bases; junction bases not matched to a gene: 6. This CDR3 region has 15 residues. Germline V gene sequence: CDR1 MNHNS, CDR2 SASEGT.

Of note for this clonotype: The junction shows a germline mismatch at one end, possibly a read error. The rearrangement joins TRBV18 to TRBJ2-3; 8 nucleotides agree with TRBD2. Germline V lookup: CDR1 KGHSH, CDR2 LQKENI. The CDR3 consists of 15 residues. Here the CDR3 DNA reads TGTGCCTGCTCACCGATGACTAGCGCGACAGATACGCAGTATTTT. Translating gives CACSPMTSATDTQYF.

The CDR3 region is CAISDWGQMNTEAFF. The CDR3 nucleotides are TGTGCCATCAGTGACTGGGGACAGATGAACACTGAAGCTTTCTTT. The V and J genes are TRBV10-3 and TRBJ1-1; TRBD1 matches at 7 bases. V lost 3 bases and J lost 0; bases outside the gene matches: 4. This CDR3 is built from 15 residues. Per the germline V gene, CDR1 is ENHRY and CDR2 is SYGVKD.

This chain uses TRBV5-1 with TRBJ2-7; 13 nucleotides match TRBD2. The germline CDR1 and CDR2 sequences are SGHRS and YFSETQ. J was trimmed by 4 bases and V by 1 base; bases with no gene match: 5. This CDR3 spans 16 amino acids. The chain's CDR3 is CASSLFPGLAGYEQYF. The CDR3 nucleotides read TGCGCCAGCAGCTTGTTTCCGGGACTAGCGGGGTACGAGCAGTACTTC. Full variable domain (rest looked up from reference TRBV5-1 and TRBJ2-7): KAGVTQTPRYLIKTRGQQVTLSCSPISGHRSVSWYQQTPGQGLQFLFEYFSETQRNKGNFPGRFSGRQFSNSRSEMNVSTLELGDSALYLCASSLFPGLAGYEQYFGPGTRLTVT.

The V call is TRBV6-6, the J call TRBJ1-4; possibly TRBD1 for D (5 bases). The V gene's germline CDR1 is MNHNY and CDR2 SVGAGI (reference sequence). Trimming stripped 8 bases from V and 8 bases from J, with 15 bases between. The CDR3 has 13 amino acids. The CDR3 region is CASGSGMREKLFF. The CDR3 coding sequence is TGTGCCAGCGGTTCAGGGATGAGGGAAAAACTGTTTTTT.